The 16 T cell receptor beta chains reported below all come from one sample, sequenced in a study of cytomegalovirus exposure and HLA in healthy donors. Some clones are missing from TCRdb's copy, which holds only in-frame ones; the method was immunoSEQ multiplex PCR. The data contain 150,000 to 200,000 clones, more than 75% of them singletons. The sample comprised PBMCs. These receptors all come from a man aged 18-30 years in good health and CMV-seronegative.

The chain has TRBV27 and TRBJ2-3, with 10 positions matching TRBD1. Germline CDR1 and CDR2: MNHEY and SMNVEV (reference sequence). The ends lost 6 bases at V and 4 bases at J; junction bases unmatched: 7. The CDR3 consists of 15 residues. CDR3 amino acids: CASRKAGTGADTQYF. The CDR3 DNA reads as TGTGCCAGCAGGAAAGCCGGGACAGGGGCAGATACGCAGTATTTT.

The chain has TRBV14 and TRBJ2-2; 12 bases map to TRBD2. V gave up 5 bases and J gave up 4 bases; unmatched junction bases: 2. Germline V gene data show CDR1 as SGHDN and CDR2 as FVKESK. This CDR3 has 15 amino acids. CDR3 bases: TGTGCCAGCAGCAAGGGACTAGCGGGCACCGGGGAGCTGTTTTTT. Its protein is CASSKGLAGTGELFF.

This CDR3 is CASSPRATGLYTGELFF. The DNA of the CDR3 is TGTGCCAGCAGCCCTCGGGCTACCGGACTCTACACCGGGGAGCTGTTTTTT. V usage is TRBV7-6 and J usage is TRBJ2-2, with TRBD2 as a possible D gene (5 bases). V was pared by 5 bases and J by 3 bases, with 19 bases between. Germline CDR1 is SGHVS and CDR2 is FNYEAQ. The CDR3 runs 17 residues.

The chain uses TRBV18 and TRBJ2-3; 8 bases match TRBD2. The CDR3 has 17 residues. V was clipped by 3 bases and J by 5 bases; unmatched bases: 13. CDR1 is KGHSH and CDR2 is LQKENI in the germline V gene. The DNA of the CDR3 is TGTGCCAGCTCACCTAGTCGAGCGGGGGTAGGCGGAGATACGCAGTATTTT. The encoded protein is CASSPSRAGVGGDTQYF.

The chain couples TRBV7-2 to TRBJ1-4, with 12 bases lining up with TRBD1. The CDR3 extends over 15 amino acids. V was pared by 5 bases and J by 6 bases, with 4 bases of the junction left unmatched. CDR1 and CDR2 (germline): SGHTA, FQGNSA. The chain's CDR3 is CASSGTGGAHEKLFF. As DNA, the CDR3 is TGTGCCAGCAGCGGGACAGGGGGCGCGCATGAAAAACTGTTTTTT.

CDR3 sequence: CASSSNRDTEAFF. The DNA of the CDR3 is TGTGCCAGCAGCTCTAACCGGGACACTGAAGCTTTCTTT. The V and J genes are TRBV7-9 and TRBJ1-1; D gene unclear. Germline V CDR1 and CDR2: SEHNR, FQNEAQ (reference sequence). This CDR3 region has 13 residues. V lost 4 bases and J 3 bases, leaving 9 bases between the germline ends. The complete variable domain, with remaining parts taken from reference TRBV7-9 and TRBJ1-1, reads DTGVSQNPRHKITKRGQNVTFRCDPISEHNRLYWYRQTLGQGPEFLTYFQNEAQLEKSRLLSDRFSAERPKGSFSTLEIQRTEQGDSAMYLCASSSNRDTEAFFGQGTRLTVV.

The V gene is TRBV6-5, the J gene TRBJ1-1; perhaps TRBD1 as D (5 bases). Looked up from germline, CDR1 is MNHEY and CDR2 is SVGAGI. The CDR3 is made up of 14 amino acids. Trimming removed 6 bases from V and 0 bases from J, with 11 bases in between. In nucleotides, the CDR3 is TGTGCCAGCAGATCCCAGGGTGTGAACACTGAAGCTTTCTTT. Translation: CASRSQGVNTEAFF.

The rearrangement uses TRBV7-9 and TRBJ2-7; TRBD2 matches 15 bases. The CDR3 is 18 residues long. Looked up from germline, CDR1 is SEHNR and CDR2 is FQNEAQ (reference sequence). The junction had 8 bases not matched to a gene; V was cut back by 5 bases and J by 0 bases. Written as DNA, the CDR3 is TGTGCCAGCAGCACCCGGACTAGCGGGAGGGGGGGCTCCTACGAGCAGTACTTC. Amino acids: CASSTRTSGRGGSYEQYF. Complete variable domain (other parts from reference TRBV7-9 and TRBJ2-7): DTGVSQNPRHKITKRGQNVTFRCDPISEHNRLYWYRQTLGQGPEFLTYFQNEAQLEKSRLLSDRFSAERPKGSFSTLEIQRTEQGDSAMYLCASSTRTSGRGGSYEQYFGPGTRLTVT.

This clone was seen a handful of times. V is TRBV28 and J is TRBJ2-7, with 8 bases lining up with TRBD1. Germline-derived CDR1 and CDR2 are MDHEN and SYDVKM. V lost 5 bases to trimming and J lost 6 bases; unmatched junction nucleotides: 9. CDR3 size: 14 residues. CDR3 DNA: TGTGCCAGCAGTCACGGACAGGGTGGACGCGAGCAGTACGTC. It yields the protein CASSHGQGGREQYV.

This rearrangement joins TRBV7-9 to TRBJ2-7; perhaps TRBD2 as D (5 bases). Trimming cost V 0 bases and J 5 bases, with 14 bases left between them. The CDR3 totals 15 residues. Per germline, CDR1 SEHNR and CDR2 FQNEAQ (reference sequence). The CDR3 loop reads CASSLAGLDGNEQYV. CDR3 in DNA: TGTGCCAGCAGCTTAGCTGGATTGGACGGGAACGAGCAGTACGTC.

This rearrangement joins TRBV18 to TRBJ1-1; D unresolved. The V end was cut by 8 bases, the J end by 7 bases, with 14 bases between. The germline V gene encodes CDR1 KGHSH and CDR2 LQKENI. The CDR3 loop spans 12 amino acids. CDR3 coding DNA: TGTGCCAGCCTTAGAGAGGGAAATGAAGCTTTCTTT. The encoded protein is CASLREGNEAFF.

This chain links TRBV7-6 with TRBJ2-1; 8 positions match TRBD2. Looked up from germline, CDR1 is SGHVS and CDR2 is FNYEAQ. The V and J ends lost 6 bases and 2 bases, in that order; junction bases with no gene match: 6. CDR3 length: 15 residues. This CDR3 reads CASSYLAGTYNEQFF. In nucleotides, the CDR3 is TGTGCCAGCAGTTATTTAGCGGGGACCTACAATGAGCAGTTCTTC.

The rearrangement links TRBV27 to TRBJ2-7; TRBD1 might be the D (6 bases). This CDR3 comprises 14 residues. Germline-derived CDR1 and CDR2 are MNHEY and SMNVEV (reference sequence). Trimming shortened V by 6 bases and J by 2 bases, and 14 bases separated the two germline ends. The CDR3 bases are TGTGCCAGCAGGGACAGCGCCCGGCCCTACGAGCAGTACGTC. Its protein product is CASRDSARPYEQYV.

This clone was recorded only once. This chain links TRBV19 with TRBJ2-7; 10 bases map to TRBD1. The CDR3 consists of 14 residues. CDR1 LNHDA and CDR2 SQIVND come from the germline V gene (reference sequence). V shed 6 bases, J shed 5 bases, and the junction held 7 bases outside the gene matches. The CDR3 sequence: CASRKTGTGDEQYF. The CDR3 nucleotides read TGTGCCAGTAGAAAAACCGGGACAGGGGACGAGCAGTACTTC.

The chain employs TRBV11-2 and TRBJ2-5, with 9 bases that match TRBD2. Germline CDR1 reads SGHAT; CDR2 reads FQNNGV. Trimming took 8 bases from V and 3 from J; bases not matched to a gene: 13. The CDR3 covers 16 residues. The chain's CDR3 is CASRPLGREGKETQYF. CDR3 nucleotide sequence: TGTGCCAGCCGACCCTTGGGGCGGGAGGGCAAAGAGACCCAGTACTTC.

The chain recombines TRBV5-1 with TRBJ2-3; TRBD1 matches at 7 bases. The trim removed 5 bases at V and 4 bases at J, leaving 10 bases unmatched. The V gene's germline CDR1 is SGHRS and CDR2 YFSETQ. The CDR3 spans 15 residues. CDR3 DNA sequence: TGCGCCAGCAGGGACAGGCCTAGTACCCCAGATACGCAGTATTTT. This encodes CASRDRPSTPDTQYF.